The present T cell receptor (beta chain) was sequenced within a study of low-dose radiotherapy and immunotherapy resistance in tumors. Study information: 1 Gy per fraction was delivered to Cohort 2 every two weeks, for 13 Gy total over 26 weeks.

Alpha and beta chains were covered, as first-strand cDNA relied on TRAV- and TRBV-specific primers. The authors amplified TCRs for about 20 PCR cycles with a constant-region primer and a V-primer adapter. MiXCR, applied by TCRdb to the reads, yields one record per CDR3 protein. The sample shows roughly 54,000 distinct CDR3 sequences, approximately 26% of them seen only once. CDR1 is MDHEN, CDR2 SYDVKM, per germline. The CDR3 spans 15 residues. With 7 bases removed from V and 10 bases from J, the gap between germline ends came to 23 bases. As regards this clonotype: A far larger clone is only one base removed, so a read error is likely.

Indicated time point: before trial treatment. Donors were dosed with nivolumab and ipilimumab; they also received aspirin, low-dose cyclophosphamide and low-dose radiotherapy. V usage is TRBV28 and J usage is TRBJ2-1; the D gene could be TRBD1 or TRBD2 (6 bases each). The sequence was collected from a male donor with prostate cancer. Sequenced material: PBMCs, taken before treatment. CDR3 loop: CASTPGASSSYEQFF. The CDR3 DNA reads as TGTGCCAGCACCCCGGGGGCGTCTAGCTCCTACGAGCAGTTCTTC.